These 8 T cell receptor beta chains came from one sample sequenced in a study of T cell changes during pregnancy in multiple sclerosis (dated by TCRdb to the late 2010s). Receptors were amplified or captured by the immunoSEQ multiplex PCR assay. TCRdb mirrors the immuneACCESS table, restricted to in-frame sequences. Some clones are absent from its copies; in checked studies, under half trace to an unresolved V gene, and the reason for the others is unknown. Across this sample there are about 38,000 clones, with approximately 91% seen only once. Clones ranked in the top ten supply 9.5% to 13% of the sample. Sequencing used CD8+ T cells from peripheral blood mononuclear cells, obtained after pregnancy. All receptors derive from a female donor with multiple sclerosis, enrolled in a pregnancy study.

CDR3 in amino acids: CASSPRTGNTYEQYF. In nucleotides, the CDR3 is TGTGCCAGCAGCCCTCGGACAGGGAATACCTACGAGCAGTACTTC. This chain uses TRBV7-9 with TRBJ2-7; 8 positions agree with TRBD1. V was clipped by 5 bases and J by 2 bases; unmatched bases: 8. Germline CDR1 SEHNR, CDR2 FQNEAQ (reference sequence). The CDR3 has 15 residues.

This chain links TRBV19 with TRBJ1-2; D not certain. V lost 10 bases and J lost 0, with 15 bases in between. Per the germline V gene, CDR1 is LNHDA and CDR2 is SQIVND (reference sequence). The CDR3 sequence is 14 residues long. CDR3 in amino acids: CAKTDGMTNYGYTF. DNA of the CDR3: TGTGCCAAAACAGACGGGATGACTAACTATGGCTACACCTTC.

CDR3: CASSPSQENGYTF. DNA for the CDR3: TGTGCCAGCAGTCCTAGCCAGGAGAATGGCTACACCTTC. The J gene is TRBJ1-2, the V gene TRBV6-6; D gene unclear. Deletions cut 5 bases from V and 6 bases from J, with 13 bases between. The CDR3 extends over 13 amino acids. Looked up from germline, CDR1 is MNHNY and CDR2 is SVGAGI (reference sequence).

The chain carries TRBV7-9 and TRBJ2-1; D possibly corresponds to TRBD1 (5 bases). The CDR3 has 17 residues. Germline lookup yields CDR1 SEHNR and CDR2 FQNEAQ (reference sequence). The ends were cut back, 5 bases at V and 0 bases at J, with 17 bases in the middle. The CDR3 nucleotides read TGTGCCAGCAGCCTAGGGTACAGGATGGGCTCCTACAATGAGCAGTTCTTC. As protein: CASSLGYRMGSYNEQFF.

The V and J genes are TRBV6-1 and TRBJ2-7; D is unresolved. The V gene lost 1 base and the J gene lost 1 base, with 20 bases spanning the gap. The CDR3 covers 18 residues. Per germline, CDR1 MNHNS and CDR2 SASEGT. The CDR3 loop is CASSEDSPYRRYSYEQYF. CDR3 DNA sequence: TGTGCCAGCAGTGAAGACAGCCCCTACCGCCGTTATTCCTACGAGCAGTACTTC.

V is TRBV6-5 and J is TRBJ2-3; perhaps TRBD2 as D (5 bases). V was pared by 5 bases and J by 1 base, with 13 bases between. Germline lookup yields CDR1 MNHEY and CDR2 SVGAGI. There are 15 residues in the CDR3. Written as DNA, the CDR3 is TGTGCCAGCAGTGGACCTAGCAGACGCACAGATACGCAGTATTTT. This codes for CASSGPSRRTDTQYF.

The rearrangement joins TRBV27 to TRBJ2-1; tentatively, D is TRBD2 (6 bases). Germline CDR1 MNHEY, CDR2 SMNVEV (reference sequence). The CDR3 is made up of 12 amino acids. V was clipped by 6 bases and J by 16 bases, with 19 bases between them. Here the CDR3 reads CASRASEGLRFF. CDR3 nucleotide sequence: TGTGCCAGCAGGGCTTCTGAGGGACTCCGCTTCTTC.

CDR3 sequence (DNA): TGCGCCAGCAGCTTGGATCCGGGGGACACTGAAGCTTTCTTT. It yields the protein CASSLDPGDTEAFF. The chain couples TRBV5-1 to TRBJ1-1; TRBD1 is a possible D gene (5 bases). CDR1 SGHRS and CDR2 YFSETQ come from the germline V gene. With 0 bases removed from V and 3 bases from J, the gap between germline ends came to 9 bases. The CDR3 length is 14 residues. Full variable domain (remainder filled in from reference TRBV5-1 and TRBJ1-1): KAGVTQTPRYLIKTRGQQVTLSCSPISGHRSVSWYQQTPGQGLQFLFEYFSETQRNKGNFPGRFSGRQFSNSRSEMNVSTLELGDSALYLCASSLDPGDTEAFFGQGTRLTVV.